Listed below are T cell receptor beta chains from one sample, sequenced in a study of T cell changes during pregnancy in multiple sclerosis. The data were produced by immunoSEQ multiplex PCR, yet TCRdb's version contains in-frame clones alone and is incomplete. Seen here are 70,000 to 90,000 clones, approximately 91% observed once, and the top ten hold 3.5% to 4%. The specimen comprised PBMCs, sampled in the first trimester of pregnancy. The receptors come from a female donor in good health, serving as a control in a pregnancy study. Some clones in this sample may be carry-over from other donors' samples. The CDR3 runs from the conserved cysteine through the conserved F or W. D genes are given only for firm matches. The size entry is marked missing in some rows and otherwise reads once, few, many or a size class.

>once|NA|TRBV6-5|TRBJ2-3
TGTGCCACCCGGGGGGCGGGCACAGATACGCAGTATTTT
CATRGAGTDTQYF
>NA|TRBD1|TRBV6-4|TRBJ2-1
TGTGCCAGCAGTGATACCGTCATCCTAGACAGGGACAATGAGCAGTTCTTC
CASSDTVILDRDNEQFF
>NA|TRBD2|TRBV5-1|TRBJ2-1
TGCGCCAGCAGCTTGGACCCGGGGGGAACCTACAATGAGCAGTTCTTC
CASSLDPGGTYNEQFF
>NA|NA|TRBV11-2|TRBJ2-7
TGTGCCAGCAGCTTAGGGCAGGGGGGACTCTACGAGCAGTACTTC
CASSLGQGGLYEQYF
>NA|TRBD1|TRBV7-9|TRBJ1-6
TGTGCCAGCAGCTTAGGGGACAGGGGACATTCACCCCTCCACTTT
CASSLGDRGHSPLHF
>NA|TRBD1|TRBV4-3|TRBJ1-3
TGCGCCAGCAGCCAAGGAGGGGGCGGATCTGGAAACACCATATATTTT
CASSQGGGGSGNTIYF
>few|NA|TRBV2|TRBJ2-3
TGTGCCAGCAGTAGAGGTATTACCACAGATACGCAGTATTTT
CASSRGITTDTQYF
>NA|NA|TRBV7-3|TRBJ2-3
TGTGCCAGCAGCTTATACTCGGGAGATACGCAGTATTTT
CASSLYSGDTQYF
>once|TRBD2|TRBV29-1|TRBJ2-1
TGCAGCGTTGAACTCGGGACTAGCGAGCAGTTCTTC
CSVELGTSEQFF
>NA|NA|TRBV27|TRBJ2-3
TGTGCCAGCAGTTTACTGGGCCCCACAGATACGCAGTATTTT
CASSLLGPTDTQYF
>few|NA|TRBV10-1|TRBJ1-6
TGCGCCAGCAGTGACGCAGAACCCCTCCACTTT
CASSDAEPLHF
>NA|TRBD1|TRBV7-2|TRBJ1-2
TGTGCCAGCAGCGCCTATACCCAGGGGGTCTATGGCTACACCTTC
CASSAYTQGVYGYTF
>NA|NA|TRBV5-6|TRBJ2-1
TGTGCCAGCAGCCTGCTTCTTCTAGCACCCTACAATGAGCAGTTCTTC
CASSLLLLAPYNEQFF
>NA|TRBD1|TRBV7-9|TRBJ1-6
TGTGCCAGCAGCTCCCGGGGGACAGAATATAATTCACCCCTCCACTTT
CASSSRGTEYNSPLHF
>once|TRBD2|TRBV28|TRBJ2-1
TGTGCCAGCAGTTTACTCAGGGGACTAGCGGGCGGGAGCTCCTACAATGAGCAGTTCTTC
CASSLLRGLAGGSSYNEQFF